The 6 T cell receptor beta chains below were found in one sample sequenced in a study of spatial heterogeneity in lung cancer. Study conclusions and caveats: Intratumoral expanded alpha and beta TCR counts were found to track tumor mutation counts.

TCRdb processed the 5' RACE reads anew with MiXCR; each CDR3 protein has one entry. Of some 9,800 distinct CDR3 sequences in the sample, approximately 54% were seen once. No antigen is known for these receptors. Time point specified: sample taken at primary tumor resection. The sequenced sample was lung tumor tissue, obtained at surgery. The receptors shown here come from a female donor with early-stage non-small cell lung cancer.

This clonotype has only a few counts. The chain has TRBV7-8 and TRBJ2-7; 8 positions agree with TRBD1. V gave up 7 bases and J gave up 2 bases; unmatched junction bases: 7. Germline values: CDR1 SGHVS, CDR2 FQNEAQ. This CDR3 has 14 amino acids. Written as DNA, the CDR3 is TGTGCCAGCACCCCGGACAGGGCCGCCTACGAGCAGTACTTC. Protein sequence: CASTPDRAAYEQYF. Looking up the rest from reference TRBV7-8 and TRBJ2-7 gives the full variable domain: GAGVSQSPRYKVAKRGQDVALRCDPISGHVSLFWYQQALGQGPEFLTYFQNEAQLDKSGLPSDRFFAERPEGSVSTLKIQRTQQEDSAVYLCASTPDRAAYEQYFGPGTRLTVT.

For the CDR3, the DNA is TGTGCCAGCAGTTTCGGGACAGGGAAAGATACGCAGTATTTT. It is translated as CASSFGTGKDTQYF. The V and J genes are TRBV12-3 or TRBV12-4 and TRBJ2-3, with 9 bases matching TRBD1. Losses at the gene ends were 3 bases for V and 5 bases for J; bases not matched to a gene: 3. The CDR3 spans 14 residues.

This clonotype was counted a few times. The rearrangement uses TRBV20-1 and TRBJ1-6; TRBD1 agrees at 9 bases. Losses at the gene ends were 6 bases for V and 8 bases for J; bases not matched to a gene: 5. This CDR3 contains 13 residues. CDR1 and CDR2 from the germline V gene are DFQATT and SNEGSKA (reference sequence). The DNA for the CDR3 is TGCAGTGCCCAGGGACAGGGAGATTCACCCCTCCACTTT. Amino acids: CSAQGQGDSPLHF.

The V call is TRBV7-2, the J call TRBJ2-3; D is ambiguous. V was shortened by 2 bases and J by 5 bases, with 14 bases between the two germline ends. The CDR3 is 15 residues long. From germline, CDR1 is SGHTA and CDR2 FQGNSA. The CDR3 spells CASSLTRVKGDTQYF. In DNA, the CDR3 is TGTGCCAGCAGCTTAACCCGGGTCAAGGGAGATACGCAGTATTTT.

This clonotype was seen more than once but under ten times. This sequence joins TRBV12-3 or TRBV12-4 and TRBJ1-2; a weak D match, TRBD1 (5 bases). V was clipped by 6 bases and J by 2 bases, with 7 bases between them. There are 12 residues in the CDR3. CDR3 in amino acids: CASRGVNYGYTF. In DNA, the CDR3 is TGTGCCAGCAGAGGGGTAAACTATGGCTACACCTTC.

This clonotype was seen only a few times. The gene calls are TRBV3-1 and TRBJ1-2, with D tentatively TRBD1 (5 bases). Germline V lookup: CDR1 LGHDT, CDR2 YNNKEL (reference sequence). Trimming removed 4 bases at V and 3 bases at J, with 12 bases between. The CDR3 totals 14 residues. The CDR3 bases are TGTGCCAGCAGCCCCGGGACCTTACACTATGGCTACACCTTC. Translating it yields CASSPGTLHYGYTF.